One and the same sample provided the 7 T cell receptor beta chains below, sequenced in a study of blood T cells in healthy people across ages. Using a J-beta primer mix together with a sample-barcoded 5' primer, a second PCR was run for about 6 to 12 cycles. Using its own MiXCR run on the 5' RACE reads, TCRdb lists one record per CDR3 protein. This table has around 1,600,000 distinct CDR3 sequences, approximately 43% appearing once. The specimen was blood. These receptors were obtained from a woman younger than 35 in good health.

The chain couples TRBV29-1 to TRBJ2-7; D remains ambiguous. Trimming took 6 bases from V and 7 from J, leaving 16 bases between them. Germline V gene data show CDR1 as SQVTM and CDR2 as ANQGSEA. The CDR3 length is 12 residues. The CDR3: CSVVVGRNEQYF. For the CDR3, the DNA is TGCAGCGTCGTAGTCGGACGAAATGAGCAGTACTTC.

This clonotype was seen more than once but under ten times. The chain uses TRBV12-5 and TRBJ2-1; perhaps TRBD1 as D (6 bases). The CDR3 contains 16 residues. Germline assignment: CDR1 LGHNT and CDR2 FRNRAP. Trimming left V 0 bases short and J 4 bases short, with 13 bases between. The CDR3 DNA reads TGTGCTAGTGGTTTGGTACTCCCGGGACAATACAATGAGCAGTTCTTC. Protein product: CASGLVLPGQYNEQFF. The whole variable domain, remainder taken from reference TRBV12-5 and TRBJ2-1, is DARVTQTPRHKVTEMGQEVTMRCQPILGHNTVFWYRQTMMQGLELLAYFRNRAPLDDSGMPKDRFSAEMPDATLATLKIQPSEPRDSAVYFCASGLVLPGQYNEQFFGPGTRLTVL.

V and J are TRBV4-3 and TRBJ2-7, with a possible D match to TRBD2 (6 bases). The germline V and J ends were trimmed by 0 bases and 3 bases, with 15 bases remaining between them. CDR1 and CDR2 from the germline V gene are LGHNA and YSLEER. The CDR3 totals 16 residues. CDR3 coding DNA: TGCGCCAGCAGCCAAGATGAGCGGGCAGGGATCTACGAGCAGTACTTC. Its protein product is CASSQDERAGIYEQYF.

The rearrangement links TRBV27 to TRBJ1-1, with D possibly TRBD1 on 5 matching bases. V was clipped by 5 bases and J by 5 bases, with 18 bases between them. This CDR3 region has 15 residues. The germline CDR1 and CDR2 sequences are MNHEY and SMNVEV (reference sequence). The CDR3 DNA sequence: TGTGCCAGCAGTCCCGGGGGAGTTCAGCGAACTGAAGCTTTCTTT. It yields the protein CASSPGGVQRTEAFF.

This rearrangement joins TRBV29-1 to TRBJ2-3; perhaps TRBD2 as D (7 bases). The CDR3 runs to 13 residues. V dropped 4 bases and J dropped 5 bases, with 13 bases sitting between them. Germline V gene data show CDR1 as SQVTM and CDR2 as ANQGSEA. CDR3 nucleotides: TGCAGCGTTGGTGGGGGGGCCGGAGATACGCAGTATTTT. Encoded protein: CSVGGGAGDTQYF.

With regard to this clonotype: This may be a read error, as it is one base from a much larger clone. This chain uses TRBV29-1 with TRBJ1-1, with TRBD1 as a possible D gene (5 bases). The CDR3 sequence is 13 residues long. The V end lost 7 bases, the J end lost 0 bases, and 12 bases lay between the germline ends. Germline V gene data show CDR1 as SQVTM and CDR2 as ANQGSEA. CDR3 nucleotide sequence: TGCAGCGGTGCGGGACGGATGAACACTGAAGCTTTCTTT. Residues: CSGAGRMNTEAFF.

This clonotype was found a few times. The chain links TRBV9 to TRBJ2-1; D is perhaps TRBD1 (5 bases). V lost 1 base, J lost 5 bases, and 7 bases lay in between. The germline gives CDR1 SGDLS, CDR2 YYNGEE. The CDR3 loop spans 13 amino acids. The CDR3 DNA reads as TGTGCCAGCAGCGTAACAGGAAACAATGAGCAGTTCTTC. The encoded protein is CASSVTGNNEQFF.